The 7 T cell receptor beta chains below come from one sample, sequenced in a study of T-cell reconstitution after alpha-beta-depleted transplantation in children. Unique molecular identifiers were incorporated into the prepared TCRbeta library. TCRdb itself ran the PCR reads through MiXCR, one entry per CDR3 protein. Here the sample spans about a million distinct CDR3 sequences, roughly 29% being singletons. Sample: PBMCs, mostly from graft donor cells, taken 360 days after TCRalphabeta/CD19-depleted stem cell transplant. The receptor source for this set is a boy younger than two who had a stem cell transplant for SCID, so the T cells may come from the graft donor.

The rearrangement joins TRBV20-1 to TRBJ1-1; possible D gene TRBD1, 6 bases. Germline CDR1 is DFQATT and CDR2 is SNEGSKA (reference sequence). Trimming stripped 4 bases from V and 1 base from J, with 10 bases between. The CDR3 is 13 amino acids. The CDR3 protein is CSANRVSNTEAFF. The CDR3 nucleotides are TGCAGTGCTAACAGGGTCTCGAACACTGAAGCTTTCTTT.

V is TRBV7-8 and J is TRBJ2-7; 9 bases are a match to TRBD1. Losses at the gene ends were 5 bases for V and 6 bases for J; bases not matched to a gene: 14. Germline CDR1 SGHVS, CDR2 FQNEAQ. This CDR3 comprises 16 residues. CDR3 loop: CASSAYAGTGSLEQYF. CDR3 DNA: TGTGCCAGCAGCGCTTACGCCGGGACAGGGAGTCTCGAGCAGTACTTC.

The chain carries TRBV28 and TRBJ2-5; D call uncertain. The CDR3 runs 13 residues. Per the germline V gene, CDR1 is MDHEN and CDR2 is SYDVKM. V shed 4 bases and J shed 5 bases, with 11 bases lying between them. The CDR3 DNA follows: TGTGCCAGCAGTTCACGGACGTTCGAGACCCAGTACTTC. Its protein product is CASSSRTFETQYF.

The chain links TRBV5-5 to TRBJ2-2; D not certain. The CDR3 runs 13 residues. The germline CDR1 and CDR2 sequences are SGHKS and YYEKEE (reference sequence). Trimming shortened V by 4 bases and J by 6 bases, and 10 bases separated the two germline ends. Written as DNA, the CDR3 is TGTGCCAGCAGCGTGGACCCTGCCGGGGAGCTGTTTTTT. Amino acids: CASSVDPAGELFF.

This clonotype was detected ten times or more. The rearrangement links TRBV9 to TRBJ1-1; a weak D match, TRBD1 (6 bases). CDR1 is SGDLS and CDR2 is YYNGEE in the germline V gene. Trimming removed 4 bases at V and 5 bases at J, with 15 bases between. CDR3 length: 14 residues. CDR3 sequence (DNA): TGTGCCAGCAGCCCGACCGTGGGGGCGACTGAAGCTTTCTTT. Translation: CASSPTVGATEAFF.

This clonotype has just a few counts. This chain uses TRBV15 with TRBJ2-4, with D unresolved. V was shortened by 2 bases and J by 3 bases, with 8 bases between the two germline ends. CDR3 length: 14 amino acids. The germline V gene encodes CDR1 LNHNV and CDR2 YYDKDF (reference sequence). The CDR3 spells CATSRQANKNIQYF. The CDR3, as DNA: TGTGCCACCAGCAGACAGGCAAACAAAAACATTCAGTACTTC.

This chain uses TRBV7-2 with TRBJ2-7; 7 bases are shared with TRBD1. CDR3 length equals 16 residues. Trimming took 0 bases from V and 4 from J; bases not matched to a gene: 9. The germline CDR1 and CDR2 sequences are SGHTA and FQGNSA. In DNA form, the CDR3 reads TGTGCCAGCAGCTTAGCCCCGACAGGGACAGCTTACGAGCAGTACTTC. Amino acids: CASSLAPTGTAYEQYF. The full variable domain, rest sourced from reference TRBV7-2 and TRBJ2-7, is GAGVSQSPSNKVTEKGKDVELRCDPISGHTALYWYRQSLGQGLEFLIYFQGNSAPDKSGLPSDRFSAERTGGSVSTLTIQRTQQEDSAVYLCASSLAPTGTAYEQYFGPGTRLTVT.